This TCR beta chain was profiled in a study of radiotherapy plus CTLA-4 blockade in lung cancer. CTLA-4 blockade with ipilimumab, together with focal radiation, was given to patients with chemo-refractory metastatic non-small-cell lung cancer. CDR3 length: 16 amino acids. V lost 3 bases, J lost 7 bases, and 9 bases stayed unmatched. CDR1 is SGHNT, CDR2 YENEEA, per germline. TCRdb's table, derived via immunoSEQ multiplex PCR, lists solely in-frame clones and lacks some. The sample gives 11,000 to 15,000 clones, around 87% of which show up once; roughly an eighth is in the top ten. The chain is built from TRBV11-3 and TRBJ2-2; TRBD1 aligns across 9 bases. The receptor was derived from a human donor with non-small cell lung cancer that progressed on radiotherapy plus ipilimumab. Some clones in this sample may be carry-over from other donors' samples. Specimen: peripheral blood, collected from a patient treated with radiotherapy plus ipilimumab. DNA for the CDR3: TGTGCCAGCAGCTTCACCGGGACAGGGTATAGCGGGGAGCTGTTTTTT. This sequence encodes CASSFTGTGYSGELFF.